This record covers a single T cell receptor (beta chain). Its specificity is unknown. This entry comes from a study of T cell responses to AZD1222 COVID-19 vaccine. The protocol was immunoSEQ multiplex PCR, while the TCRdb copy is restricted to in-frame clones and leaves out a portion. The repertoire consists of fewer than 130,000 clones, with roughly 90% occurring once and the leading ten covering about 1.2%. Study-level points and caveats: The study found vaccine-associated CD4 TCRs spanning spike, dominant at 160-218 and 743-854.

The origin of this receptor is an adult in good health. The material was peripheral blood, obtained on day 0 of AZD1222 vaccination.

The CDR3 DNA is TGTGCCAGCAGCCAAAGGCCCGGCGGGAGCAACTCCTACAATGAGCAGTTCTTC. This gives the protein CASSQRPGGSNSYNEQFF. The chain is built from TRBV3-1 (or the pseudogene TRBV3-2) and TRBJ2-1; 7 positions match TRBD2. V dropped 2 bases and J dropped 0; count of bases not matched to a gene: 10. CDR1 LGHDT and CDR2 YNNKEL come from the germline V gene (reference sequence). CDR3 length: 18 residues.